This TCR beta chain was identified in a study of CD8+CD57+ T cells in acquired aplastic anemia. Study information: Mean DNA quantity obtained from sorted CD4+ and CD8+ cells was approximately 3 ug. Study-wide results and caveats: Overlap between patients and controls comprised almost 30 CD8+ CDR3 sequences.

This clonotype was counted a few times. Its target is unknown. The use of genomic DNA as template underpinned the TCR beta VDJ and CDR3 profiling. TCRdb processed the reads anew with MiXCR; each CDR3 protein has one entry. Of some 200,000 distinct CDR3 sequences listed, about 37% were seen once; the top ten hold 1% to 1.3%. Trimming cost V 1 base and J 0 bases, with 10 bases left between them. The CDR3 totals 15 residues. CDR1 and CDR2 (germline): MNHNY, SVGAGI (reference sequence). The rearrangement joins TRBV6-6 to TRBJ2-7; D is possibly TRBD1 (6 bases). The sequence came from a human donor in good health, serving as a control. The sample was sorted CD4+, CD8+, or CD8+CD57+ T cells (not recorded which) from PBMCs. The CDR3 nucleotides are TGTGCCAGCAGTTACTTGTCGACAGGCTCCTACGAGCAGTACTTC. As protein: CASSYLSTGSYEQYF.